The 25 T cell receptor beta chains below were found in one sample sequenced in a study of cytomegalovirus exposure and HLA in healthy donors. 60 Vbeta and 13 Jbeta primers were used in PCR. This table comes from immunoSEQ multiplex PCR, and its TCRdb copy is limited to in-frame clones, with some not included. The sample contains about 98,000 clones, more than 60% of which appear only once. Sequenced input: PBMCs. The receptors shown here come from a man in his sixties in good health and CMV-seropositive.

Comments on this clone: This same CDR3 is encoded by further DNA sequences in the sample. The chain carries TRBV11-2 and TRBJ1-2; TRBD1 matches 9 bases. This CDR3 has 14 residues. Germline CDR1 is SGHAT and CDR2 is FQNNGV. J was trimmed by 8 bases and V by 3 bases; bases with no gene match: 7. CDR3 bases: TGTGCCAGCAGCTTGGCGGGACAGGGTGAAGGCTACACCTTC. The encoded protein is CASSLAGQGEGYTF. The full variable domain, completed using reference TRBV11-2 and TRBJ1-2, is EAGVAQSPRYKIIEKRQSVAFWCNPISGHATLYWYQQILGQGPKLLIQFQNNGVVDDSQLPKDRFSAERLKGVDSTLKIQPAKLEDSAVYLCASSLAGQGEGYTFGSGTRLTVV.

The chain combines TRBV9 with TRBJ2-3; 8 bases are a match to TRBD2. The CDR3 length is 15 residues. After removal of 0 bases from V and 4 bases from J, the junction contained 4 bases not matched to a gene. CDR1 is SGDLS, CDR2 YYNGEE, per germline. CDR3 in DNA: TGTGCCAGCAGCGTAGATTCGCGGGGGGCAGATACGCAGTATTTT. This translates into CASSVDSRGADTQYF.

The rearrangement joins TRBV10-3 to TRBJ1-1; 9 nucleotides align to TRBD1. Looked up from germline, CDR1 is ENHRY and CDR2 is SYGVKD. The CDR3 runs to 14 residues. V shed 2 bases, J shed 4 bases, and the junction held 2 bases outside the gene matches. This CDR3 is CAISERQGVTEAFF. The CDR3 nucleotides read TGTGCCATCAGTGAGAGACAGGGGGTCACTGAAGCTTTCTTT.

The chain recombines TRBV18 with TRBJ2-5, with 15 nucleotides matching TRBD2. Germline V gene sequence: CDR1 KGHSH, CDR2 LQKENI. Trimming cost V 6 bases and J 14 bases; bases outside gene matches: 10. This CDR3 has 14 amino acids. The DNA for the CDR3 is TGTGCCAGCTCTCGGACTAGCGGGGGGGCGCCTCCTTACTTC. This encodes CASSRTSGGAPPYF.

The chain carries TRBV6-6 and TRBJ2-7; D possibly corresponds to TRBD1 (6 bases). Trimming took 2 bases from V and 0 from J, leaving 11 bases between them. The CDR3 length is 15 residues. Germline-derived CDR1 and CDR2 are MNHNY and SVGAGI (reference sequence). CDR3 sequence reads: CASSYSDRHSYEQYF. The CDR3 nucleotides read TGTGCCAGCAGTTACAGCGACAGGCACTCCTACGAGCAGTACTTC.

The chain combines TRBV28 with TRBJ2-2; 12 bases are shared with TRBD2. Germline V gene sequence: CDR1 MDHEN, CDR2 SYDVKM. The junction had 6 bases not matched to a gene; V was cut back by 5 bases and J by 5 bases. CDR3 length: 16 residues. CDR3 nucleotides: TGTGCCAGCAGTCCTCCACTAGCGGGGGGAACCGGGGAGCTGTTTTTT. Translated: CASSPPLAGGTGELFF.

V gene TRBV7-8 combines with J gene TRBJ2-7, with 7 bases that match TRBD2. The CDR3 is 16 amino acids. Germline V gives CDR1 SGHVS, CDR2 FQNEAQ. V dropped 2 bases and J dropped 2; count of bases not matched to a gene: 9. The CDR3 region is CASSLRGSGSTYEQYF. DNA of the CDR3: TGTGCCAGCAGCTTAAGGGGTAGCGGGTCGACCTACGAGCAGTACTTC. The complete variable domain, with remaining parts taken from reference TRBV7-8 and TRBJ2-7, reads GAGVSQSPRYKVAKRGQDVALRCDPISGHVSLFWYQQALGQGPEFLTYFQNEAQLDKSGLPSDRFFAERPEGSVSTLKIQRTQQEDSAVYLCASSLRGSGSTYEQYFGPGTRLTVT.

This chain uses TRBV6-4 with TRBJ2-3, with D perhaps TRBD1 (5 bases). Trimming shortened V by 2 bases and J by 10 bases, and 13 bases separated the two germline ends. The germline V gene encodes CDR1 MRHNA and CDR2 SNTAGT. There are 13 residues in the CDR3. CDR3 nucleotides: TGTGCCAGCAGTGACCGGGCAGGGTGGGCGCAGTATTTT. It translates to CASSDRAGWAQYF.

The chain joins TRBV14 to TRBJ2-3, with unresolved D. Germline loops: CDR1 SGHDN, CDR2 FVKESK. The V end was cut by 4 bases, the J end by 2 bases, with 4 bases between. The CDR3 runs 12 residues. The DNA of the CDR3 is TGTGCCAGCAGCCTTAACACAGATACGCAGTATTTT. Residues: CASSLNTDTQYF.

The chain recombines TRBV19 with TRBJ1-3, with D maybe TRBD1 (5 bases). The CDR3 is made up of 14 amino acids. The germline V gene encodes CDR1 LNHDA and CDR2 SQIVND (reference sequence). V lost 5 bases to trimming and J lost 1 base, with 9 bases between them. The CDR3 protein is CASSPGGSGNTIYF. CDR3 bases: TGTGCCAGTAGTCCCGGGGGTTCTGGAAACACCATATATTTT.

This sequence joins TRBV30 and TRBJ2-5; TRBD2 is a possible D gene (6 bases). This CDR3 contains 12 residues. V shed 2 bases and J shed 4 bases, with 8 bases lying between them. Germline-derived CDR1 and CDR2 are GTSNPN and SVGIG (reference sequence). CDR3 nucleotide sequence: TGTGCCTGGAGTACCGGGGGAGAGACCCAGTACTTC. This gives the protein CAWSTGGETQYF.

In this sample, this clone turned up a few times. The chain combines TRBV4-1 with TRBJ2-2, with D hard to call. Trimming stripped 1 base from V and 3 bases from J, with 12 bases between. The V gene's germline CDR1 is MGHRA and CDR2 YSYEKL. The CDR3 spans 16 residues. This CDR3 reads CASSQVRVKYTGELFF. CDR3 in DNA: TGCGCCAGCAGCCAAGTACGGGTGAAGTACACCGGGGAGCTGTTTTTT.

In this sample, this clone turned up a few times. The chain links TRBV6-5 to TRBJ2-3; 7 bases align to TRBD2. Germline loops: CDR1 MNHEY, CDR2 SVGAGI. The CDR3 is made up of 16 amino acids. V trimming: 0 bases; J trimming: 2 bases; junction bases outside the gene matches: 5. CDR3 protein: CASSYSGLVYTDTQYF. CDR3 coding DNA: TGTGCCAGCAGTTACTCCGGACTAGTCTACACAGATACGCAGTATTTT.

This sequence joins TRBV28 and TRBJ2-5; 9 positions agree with TRBD1. The J call may be faulty, since TRBJ2-7 better matches the DNA end. The CDR3 loop spans 14 amino acids. CDR1 MDHEN and CDR2 SYDVKM come from the germline V gene. The CDR3 is CASRTGGDFYEQYF. The CDR3 DNA reads TGTGCCAGCAGAACAGGGGGCGATTTTTACGAGCAGTACTTC.

The CDR3 region is CASSVPPTGTGDSEAFF. The CDR3 bases are TGTGCCAGCAGCGTCCCACCTACCGGGACAGGGGACTCTGAAGCTTTCTTT. The chain combines TRBV9 with TRBJ1-1; 10 positions match TRBD1. The CDR3 is 17 residues long. The germline V gene has CDR1 SGDLS and CDR2 YYNGEE. V trimming: 2 bases; J trimming: 6 bases; junction bases outside the gene matches: 13. The full variable domain, rest sourced from reference TRBV9 and TRBJ1-1, is DSGVTQTPKHLITATGQRVTLRCSPRSGDLSVYWYQQSLDQGLQFLIQYYNGEERAKGNILERFSAQQFPDLHSELNLSSLELGDSALYFCASSVPPTGTGDSEAFFGQGTRLTVV.

The V call is TRBV6-1, the J call TRBJ1-5; 8 positions match TRBD1. In germline, CDR1 is MNHNS, CDR2 SASEGT. With V trimmed by 9 bases and J by 7 bases, 8 bases remained unmatched. The CDR3 sequence is 13 residues long. The CDR3 DNA sequence: TGTGCCAGTCAGGGGGACAGGCAACAGCCCCAGCATTTT. Its translation is CASQGDRQQPQHF.

The chain combines TRBV11-2 with TRBJ1-2; D uncertain. The CDR3 is 17 amino acids. Per germline, CDR1 SGHAT and CDR2 FQNNGV. V lost 2 bases and J 1 base, leaving 17 bases between the germline ends. DNA for the CDR3: TGTGCCAGCAGCTTACGGGTCATGTCTATTCTTAACTATGGCTACACCTTC. Amino acid sequence: CASSLRVMSILNYGYTF.

V usage is TRBV11-1 and J usage is TRBJ1-1, with D tentatively TRBD1 (6 bases). The CDR3 totals 15 residues. The germline gives CDR1 SGHAT, CDR2 FQDESV (reference sequence). The V and J ends lost 1 base and 1 base respectively, with 10 bases between them. This CDR3 reads CASSLGSGANTEAFF. CDR3 nucleotides: TGTGCCAGCAGCTTAGGTTCAGGGGCGAACACTGAAGCTTTCTTT.

Concerning this clone itself: One end of the junction fails to match germline, which may point to a read error. This sequence joins TRBV7-7 and TRBJ2-7; possibly TRBD2 for D (5 bases). This CDR3 is built from 13 residues. In germline, CDR1 is SSHAT, CDR2 FNYEAQ (reference sequence). The DNA for the CDR3 is TGTGCTAGCAGCTTAAAGGTAAAGCGGGAGCAGTACTTC. This codes for CASSLKVKREQYF.

The chain combines TRBV19 with TRBJ2-2, with 8 bases aligning to TRBD1. CDR1 LNHDA and CDR2 SQIVND come from the germline V gene (reference sequence). J gave up 4 bases and V 3 bases, and 4 bases lay outside the gene matches. CDR3 length: 15 amino acids. The CDR3 protein is CASSMVDRVTGELFF. DNA for the CDR3: TGTGCCAGTAGTATGGTGGACAGGGTCACCGGGGAGCTGTTTTTT.

This chain connects TRBV6-5 to TRBJ2-3; 8 positions match TRBD2. V gave up 7 bases and J gave up 1 base; unmatched junction bases: 1. The CDR3 is made up of 13 amino acids. Per the germline V gene, CDR1 is MNHEY and CDR2 is SVGAGI. The CDR3 sequence is CASKRGRTDTQYF. As DNA, the CDR3 is TGTGCCAGCAAGCGGGGGCGCACAGATACGCAGTATTTT.

The chain is built from TRBV13 and TRBJ2-2; perhaps TRBD1 as D (6 bases). The CDR3 runs to 15 residues. CDR1 PRHDT and CDR2 FYEKMQ come from the germline V gene (reference sequence). V lost 3 bases and J 3 bases, leaving 11 bases between the germline ends. The CDR3 protein is CASSFRDTHTGELFF. For the CDR3, the DNA is TGTGCCAGCAGCTTTCGGGACACCCACACCGGGGAGCTGTTTTTT.

This chain joins TRBV6-1 and TRBJ1-3, with D possibly TRBD1 on 6 matching bases. This CDR3 is built from 17 residues. Germline CDR1 reads MNHNS; CDR2 reads SASEGT. Trimming pared 3 bases from V and 0 bases from J, leaving 15 bases between. The CDR3: CASSDGTQPTSGNTIYF. The CDR3 coding sequence is TGTGCCAGCAGTGATGGGACACAGCCTACCTCTGGAAACACCATATATTTT.

This clone was detected once. The chain employs TRBV29-1 and TRBJ2-3, with D hard to call. Germline V gene sequence: CDR1 SQVTM, CDR2 ANQGSEA. The germline V and J ends were trimmed by 4 bases and 2 bases, with 10 bases remaining between them. CDR3 size: 13 residues. As DNA, the CDR3 is TGCAGCGTTGGACTTCCCCTCACAGATACGCAGTATTTT. The encoded protein is CSVGLPLTDTQYF.

This chain connects TRBV6-5 to TRBJ1-1, with D possibly matching TRBD1 (6 bases). V gave up 10 bases and J gave up 5 bases, with 11 bases separating them. The germline V gene has CDR1 MNHEY and CDR2 SVGAGI. The CDR3 covers 11 residues. The CDR3 DNA follows: TGTGCCACGAGGGGGAGAACTGAAGCTTTCTTT. It specifies CATRGRTEAFF.